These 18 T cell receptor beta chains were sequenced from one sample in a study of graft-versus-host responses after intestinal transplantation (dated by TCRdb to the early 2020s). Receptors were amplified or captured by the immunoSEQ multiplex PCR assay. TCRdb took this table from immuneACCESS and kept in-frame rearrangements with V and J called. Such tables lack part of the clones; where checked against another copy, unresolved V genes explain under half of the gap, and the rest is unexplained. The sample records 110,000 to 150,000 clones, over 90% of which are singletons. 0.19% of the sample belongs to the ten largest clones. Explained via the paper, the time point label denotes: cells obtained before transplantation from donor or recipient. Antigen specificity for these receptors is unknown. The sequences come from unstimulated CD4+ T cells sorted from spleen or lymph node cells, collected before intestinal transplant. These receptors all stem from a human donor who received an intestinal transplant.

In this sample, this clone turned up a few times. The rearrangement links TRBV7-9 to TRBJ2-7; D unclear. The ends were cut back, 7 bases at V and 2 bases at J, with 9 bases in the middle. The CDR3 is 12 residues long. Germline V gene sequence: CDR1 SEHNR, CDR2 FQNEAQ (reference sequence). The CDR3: CASNDETYEQYF. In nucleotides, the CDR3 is TGTGCCAGCAACGATGAAACCTACGAGCAGTACTTC.

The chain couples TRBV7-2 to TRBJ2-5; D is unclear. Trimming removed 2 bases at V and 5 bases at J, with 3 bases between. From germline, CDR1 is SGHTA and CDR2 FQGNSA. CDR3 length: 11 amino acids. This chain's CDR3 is CASSLKETQYF. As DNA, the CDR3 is TGTGCCAGCAGCTTAAAGGAGACCCAGTACTTC.

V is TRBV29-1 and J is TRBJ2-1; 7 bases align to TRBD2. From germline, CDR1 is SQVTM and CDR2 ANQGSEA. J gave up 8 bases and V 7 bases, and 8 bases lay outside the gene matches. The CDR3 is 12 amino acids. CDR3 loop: CSANPGGYEQFF. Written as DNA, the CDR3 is TGCAGCGCTAATCCGGGGGGTTATGAGCAGTTCTTC.

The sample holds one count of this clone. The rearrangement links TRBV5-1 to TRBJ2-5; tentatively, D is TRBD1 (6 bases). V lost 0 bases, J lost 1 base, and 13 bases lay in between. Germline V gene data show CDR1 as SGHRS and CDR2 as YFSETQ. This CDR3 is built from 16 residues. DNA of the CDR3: TGCGCCAGCAGCTTGGGGCAGGGGCAATTCCAAGAGACCCAGTACTTC. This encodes CASSLGQGQFQETQYF.

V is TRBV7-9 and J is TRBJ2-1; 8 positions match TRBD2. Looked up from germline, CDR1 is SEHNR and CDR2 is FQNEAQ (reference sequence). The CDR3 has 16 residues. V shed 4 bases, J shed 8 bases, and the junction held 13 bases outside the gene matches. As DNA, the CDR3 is TGTGCCAGCAGCTCACTCCGACTAGCGTCTAAGGATGAGCAGTTCTTC. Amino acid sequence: CASSSLRLASKDEQFF. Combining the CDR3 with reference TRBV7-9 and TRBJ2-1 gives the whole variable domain DTGVSQNPRHKITKRGQNVTFRCDPISEHNRLYWYRQTLGQGPEFLTYFQNEAQLEKSRLLSDRFSAERPKGSFSTLEIQRTEQGDSAMYLCASSSLRLASKDEQFFGPGTRLTVL.

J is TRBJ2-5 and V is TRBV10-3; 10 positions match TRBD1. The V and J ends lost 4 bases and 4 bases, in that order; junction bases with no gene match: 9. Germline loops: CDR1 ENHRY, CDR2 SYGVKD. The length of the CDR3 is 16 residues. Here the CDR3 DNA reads TGTGCCATCAGTGTTCTAGGGACAGGGGTAGGAGAGACCCAGTACTTC. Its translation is CAISVLGTGVGETQYF.

CDR3 residues: CASSQEGRLAGGSYEQYF. The CDR3 DNA is TGTGCCAGCAGCCAAGAGGGTCGGCTAGCGGGAGGGTCCTACGAGCAGTACTTC. The chain uses TRBV4-2 and TRBJ2-7, with 12 nucleotides matching TRBD2. V shed 0 bases and J 1 base; nucleotides not matched to a gene: 7. Germline CDR1 is LGHNA and CDR2 is YNFKEQ. The length of the CDR3 is 18 residues.

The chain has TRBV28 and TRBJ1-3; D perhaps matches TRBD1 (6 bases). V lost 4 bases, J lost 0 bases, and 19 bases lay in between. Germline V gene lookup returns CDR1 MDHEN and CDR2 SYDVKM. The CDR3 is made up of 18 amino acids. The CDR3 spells CASSSGGGPGLSGNTIYF. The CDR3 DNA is TGTGCCAGCAGTTCGGGTGGGGGCCCCGGGCTCTCTGGAAACACCATATATTTT. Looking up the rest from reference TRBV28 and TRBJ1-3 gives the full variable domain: DVKVTQSSRYLVKRTGEKVFLECVQDMDHENMFWYRQDPGLGLRLIYFSYDVKMKEKGDIPEGYSVSREKKERFSLILESASTNQTSMYLCASSSGGGPGLSGNTIYFGEGSWLTVV.

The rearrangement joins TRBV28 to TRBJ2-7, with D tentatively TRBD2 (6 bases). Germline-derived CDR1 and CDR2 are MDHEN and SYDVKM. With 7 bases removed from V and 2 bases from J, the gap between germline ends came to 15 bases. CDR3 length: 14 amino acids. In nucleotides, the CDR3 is TGTGCCAGCAATAGACCGGGGGACGCCTACGAGCAGTACTTC. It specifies CASNRPGDAYEQYF.

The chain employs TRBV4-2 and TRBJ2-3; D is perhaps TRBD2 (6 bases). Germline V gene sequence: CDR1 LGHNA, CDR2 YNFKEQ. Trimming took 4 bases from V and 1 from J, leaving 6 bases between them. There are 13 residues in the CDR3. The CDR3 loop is CASSRGGTDTQYF. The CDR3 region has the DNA TGTGCCAGCAGCCGGGGGGGCACAGATACGCAGTATTTT.

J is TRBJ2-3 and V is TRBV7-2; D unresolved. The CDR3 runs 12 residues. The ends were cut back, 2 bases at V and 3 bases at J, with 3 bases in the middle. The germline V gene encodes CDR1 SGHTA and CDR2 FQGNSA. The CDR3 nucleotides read TGTGCCAGCAGCTTAAAGACAGATACGCAGTATTTT. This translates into CASSLKTDTQYF.

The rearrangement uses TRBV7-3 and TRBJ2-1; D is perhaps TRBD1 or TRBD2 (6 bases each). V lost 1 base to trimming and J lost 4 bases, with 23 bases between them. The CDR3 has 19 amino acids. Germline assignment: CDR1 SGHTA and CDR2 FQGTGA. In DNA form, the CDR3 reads TGTGCCAGCAGCTTAAAGCCCTTAGGGGGGACCGTAGGGTACAATGAGCAGTTCTTC. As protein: CASSLKPLGGTVGYNEQFF.

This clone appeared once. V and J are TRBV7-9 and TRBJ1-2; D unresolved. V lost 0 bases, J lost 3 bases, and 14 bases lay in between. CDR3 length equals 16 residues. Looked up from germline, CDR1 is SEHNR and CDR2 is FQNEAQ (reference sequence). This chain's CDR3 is CASSLAPVGRDYGYTF. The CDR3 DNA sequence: TGTGCCAGCAGCTTAGCGCCAGTGGGCCGGGACTATGGCTACACCTTC.

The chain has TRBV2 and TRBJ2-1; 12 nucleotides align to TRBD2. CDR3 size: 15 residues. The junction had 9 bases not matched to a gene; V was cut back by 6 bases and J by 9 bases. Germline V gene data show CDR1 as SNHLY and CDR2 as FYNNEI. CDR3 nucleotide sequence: TGTGCCAGCAGAAGTCTAGCGGGAGGGCAGGGTGAGCAGTTCTTC. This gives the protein CASRSLAGGQGEQFF. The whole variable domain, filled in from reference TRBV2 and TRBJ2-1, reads EPEVTQTPSHQVTQMGQEVILRCVPISNHLYFYWYRQILGQKVEFLVSFYNNEISEKSEIFDDQFSVERPDGSNFTLKIRSTKLEDSAMYFCASRSLAGGQGEQFFGPGTRLTVL.

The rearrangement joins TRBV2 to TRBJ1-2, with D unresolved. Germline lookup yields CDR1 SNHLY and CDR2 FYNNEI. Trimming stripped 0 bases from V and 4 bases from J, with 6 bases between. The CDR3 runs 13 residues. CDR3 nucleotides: TGTGCCAGCAGTGAAGCAGGCCCCTATGGCTACACCTTC. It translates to CASSEAGPYGYTF.

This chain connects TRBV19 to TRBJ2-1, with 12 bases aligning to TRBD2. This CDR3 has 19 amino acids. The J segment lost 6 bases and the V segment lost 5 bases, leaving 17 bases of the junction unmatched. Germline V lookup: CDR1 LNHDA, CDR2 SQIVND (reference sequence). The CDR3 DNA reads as TGTGCCAGTAGTCCCCGACTAGCGGGAGACCCCGGGGGGTCCAATGAGCAGTTCTTC. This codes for CASSPRLAGDPGGSNEQFF.

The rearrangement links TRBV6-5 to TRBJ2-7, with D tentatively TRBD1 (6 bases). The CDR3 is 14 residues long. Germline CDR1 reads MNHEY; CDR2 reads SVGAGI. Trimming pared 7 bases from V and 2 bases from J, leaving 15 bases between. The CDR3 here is CASTQSGQTYEQYF. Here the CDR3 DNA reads TGTGCCAGCACCCAATCCGGACAGACCTACGAGCAGTACTTC.

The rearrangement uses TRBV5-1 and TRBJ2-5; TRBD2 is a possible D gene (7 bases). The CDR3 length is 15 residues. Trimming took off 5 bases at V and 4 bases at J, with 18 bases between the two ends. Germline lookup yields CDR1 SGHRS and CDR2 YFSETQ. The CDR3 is CASREGGGSRETQYF. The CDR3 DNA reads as TGCGCCAGCAGGGAGGGAGGGGGTTCGCGAGAGACCCAGTACTTC.